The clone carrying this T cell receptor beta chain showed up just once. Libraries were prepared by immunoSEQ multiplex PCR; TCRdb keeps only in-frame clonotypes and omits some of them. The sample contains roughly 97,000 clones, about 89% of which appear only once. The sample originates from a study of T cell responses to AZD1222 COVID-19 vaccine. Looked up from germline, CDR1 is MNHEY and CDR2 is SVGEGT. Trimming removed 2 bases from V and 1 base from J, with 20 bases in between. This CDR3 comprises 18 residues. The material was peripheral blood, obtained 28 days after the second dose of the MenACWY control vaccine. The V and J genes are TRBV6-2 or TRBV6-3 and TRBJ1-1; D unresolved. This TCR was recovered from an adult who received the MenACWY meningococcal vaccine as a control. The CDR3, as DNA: TGTGCCAGCAGTTACAAGTACCCTCAAAGAGGAAGGAACACTGAAGCTTTCTTT. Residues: CASSYKYPQRGRNTEAFF.